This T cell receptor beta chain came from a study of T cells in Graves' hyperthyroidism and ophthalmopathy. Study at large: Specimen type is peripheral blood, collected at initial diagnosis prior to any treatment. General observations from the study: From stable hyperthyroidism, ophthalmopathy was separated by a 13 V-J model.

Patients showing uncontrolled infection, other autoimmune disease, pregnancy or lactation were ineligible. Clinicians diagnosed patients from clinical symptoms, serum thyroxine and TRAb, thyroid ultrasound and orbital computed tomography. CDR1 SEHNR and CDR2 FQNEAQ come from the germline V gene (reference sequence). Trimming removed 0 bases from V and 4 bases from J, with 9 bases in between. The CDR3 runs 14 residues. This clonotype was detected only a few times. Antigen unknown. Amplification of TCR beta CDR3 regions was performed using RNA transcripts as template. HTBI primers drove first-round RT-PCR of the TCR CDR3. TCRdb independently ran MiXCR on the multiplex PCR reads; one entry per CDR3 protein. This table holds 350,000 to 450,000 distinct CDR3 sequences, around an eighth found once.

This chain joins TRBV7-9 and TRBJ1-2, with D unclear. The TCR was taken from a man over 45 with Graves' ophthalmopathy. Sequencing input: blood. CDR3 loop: CASSLAGEAYGYTF. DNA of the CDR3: TGTGCCAGCAGCTTAGCTGGGGAAGCCTATGGCTACACCTTC.